This T cell receptor (beta chain) was recovered during a study of blood T cell repertoires in COVID-19. Recruits, aged roughly 18 to 100 years, lived in 24 US areas. The ends lost 4 bases at V and 5 bases at J; junction bases unmatched: 5. The CDR3 length is 14 residues. Per the germline V gene, CDR1 is SGHRS and CDR2 is YFSETQ. Authors' analysis steps: Reference gene primer amplification gave nucleated cell count estimates. Measured with immunoSEQ multiplex PCR; TCRdb has only the in-frame clones, and not every one. The DNA gave D and trimming, while V, J and clone size come from that table. The top ten clones hold under 2.5% of a sample with roughly 250,000 clones, around nine tenths of them seen once.

Sequenced sample: PBMCs or T cells enriched from blood (not recorded which). The J gene is TRBJ1-2, the V gene TRBV5-1, with 10 positions matching TRBD1. The clonotype was recovered from a woman aged 18-35 years who had recovered from COVID-19. CDR3 bases: TGCGCCAGCAGCAGACCGGGACAGGGGTATGGCTACACCTTC. Amino acids: CASSRPGQGYGYTF.